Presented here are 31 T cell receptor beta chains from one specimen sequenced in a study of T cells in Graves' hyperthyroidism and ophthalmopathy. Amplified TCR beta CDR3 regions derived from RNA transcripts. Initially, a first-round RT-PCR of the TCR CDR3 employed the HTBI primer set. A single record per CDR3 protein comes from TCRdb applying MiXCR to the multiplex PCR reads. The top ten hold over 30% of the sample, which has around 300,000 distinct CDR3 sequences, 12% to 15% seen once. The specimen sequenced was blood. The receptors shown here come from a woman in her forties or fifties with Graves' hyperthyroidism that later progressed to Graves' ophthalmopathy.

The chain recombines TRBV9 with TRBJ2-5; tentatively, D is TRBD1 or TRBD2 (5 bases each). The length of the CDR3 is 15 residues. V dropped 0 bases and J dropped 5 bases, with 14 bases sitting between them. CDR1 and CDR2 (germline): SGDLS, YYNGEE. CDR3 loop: CASSVGDAAGETQYF. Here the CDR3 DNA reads TGTGCCAGCAGCGTAGGGGACGCGGCCGGGGAGACCCAGTACTTC.

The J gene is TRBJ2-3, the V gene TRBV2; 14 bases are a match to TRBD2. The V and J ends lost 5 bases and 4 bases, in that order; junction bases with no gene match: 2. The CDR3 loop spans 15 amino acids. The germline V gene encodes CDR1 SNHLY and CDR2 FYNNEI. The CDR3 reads CASSTTSGRADTQYF. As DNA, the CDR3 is TGTGCCAGCAGTACGACTAGCGGGAGGGCAGATACGCAGTATTTT. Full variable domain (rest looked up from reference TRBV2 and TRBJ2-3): EPEVTQTPSHQVTQMGQEVILRCVPISNHLYFYWYRQILGQKVEFLVSFYNNEISEKSEIFDDQFSVERPDGSNFTLKIRSTKLEDSAMYFCASSTTSGRADTQYFGPGTRLTVL.

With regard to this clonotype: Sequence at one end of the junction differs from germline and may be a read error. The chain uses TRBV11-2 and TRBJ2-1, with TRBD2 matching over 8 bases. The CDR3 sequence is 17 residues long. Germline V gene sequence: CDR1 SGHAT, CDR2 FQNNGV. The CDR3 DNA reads TGTGCCAGCAGCTTAGCGGGAGGGCCGGTAAATTTCAATGAACAGTTCTTC. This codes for CASSLAGGPVNFNEQFF.

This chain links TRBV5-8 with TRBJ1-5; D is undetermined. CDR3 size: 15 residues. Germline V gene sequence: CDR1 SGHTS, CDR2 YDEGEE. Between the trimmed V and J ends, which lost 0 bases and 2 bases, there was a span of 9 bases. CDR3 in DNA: TGTGCCAGCAGCTTGGGGCCAGTGGGCAATCAGCCCCAGCATTTT. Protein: CASSLGPVGNQPQHF.

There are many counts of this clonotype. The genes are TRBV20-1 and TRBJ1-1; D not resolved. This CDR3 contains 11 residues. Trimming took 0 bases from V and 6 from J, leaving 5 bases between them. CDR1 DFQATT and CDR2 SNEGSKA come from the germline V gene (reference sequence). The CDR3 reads CSARELAEAFF. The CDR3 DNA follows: TGCAGTGCTAGAGAATTAGCTGAAGCTTTCTTT.

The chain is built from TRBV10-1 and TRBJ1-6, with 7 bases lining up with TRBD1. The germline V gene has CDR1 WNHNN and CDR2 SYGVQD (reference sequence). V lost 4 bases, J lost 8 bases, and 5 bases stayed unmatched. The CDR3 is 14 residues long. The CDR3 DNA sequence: TGCGCCAGCAGTGCGGGGCAGGGGGATTCACCCCTCCACTTT. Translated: CASSAGQGDSPLHF.

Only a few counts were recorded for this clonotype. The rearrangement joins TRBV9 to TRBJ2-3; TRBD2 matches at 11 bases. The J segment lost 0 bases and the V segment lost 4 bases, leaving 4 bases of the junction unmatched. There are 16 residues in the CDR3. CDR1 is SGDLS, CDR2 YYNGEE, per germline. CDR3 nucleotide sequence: TGTGCCAGCAGCCCTTGGACTAGCGGGAGCACAGATACGCAGTATTTT. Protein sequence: CASSPWTSGSTDTQYF.

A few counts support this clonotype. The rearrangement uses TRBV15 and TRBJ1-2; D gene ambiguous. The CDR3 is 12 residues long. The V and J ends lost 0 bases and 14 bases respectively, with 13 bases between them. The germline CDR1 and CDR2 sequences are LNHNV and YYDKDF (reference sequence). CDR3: CATSRDKAATTF. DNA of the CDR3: TGTGCCACCAGCAGAGATAAAGCGGCTACAACCTTC. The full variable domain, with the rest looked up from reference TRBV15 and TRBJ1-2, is DAMVIQNPRYQVTQFGKPVTLSCSQTLNHNVMYWYQQKSSQAPKLLFHYYDKDFNNEADTPDNFQSRRPNTSFCFLDIRSPGLGDTAMYLCATSRDKAATTFGSGTRLTVV.

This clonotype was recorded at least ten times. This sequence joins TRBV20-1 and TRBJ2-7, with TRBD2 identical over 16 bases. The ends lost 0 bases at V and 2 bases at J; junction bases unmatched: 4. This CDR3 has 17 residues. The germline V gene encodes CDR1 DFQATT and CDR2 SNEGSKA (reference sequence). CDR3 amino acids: CSARDKGTSGRAYEQYF. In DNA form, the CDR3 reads TGCAGTGCTAGAGATAAAGGGACTAGCGGGAGGGCCTACGAGCAGTACTTC.

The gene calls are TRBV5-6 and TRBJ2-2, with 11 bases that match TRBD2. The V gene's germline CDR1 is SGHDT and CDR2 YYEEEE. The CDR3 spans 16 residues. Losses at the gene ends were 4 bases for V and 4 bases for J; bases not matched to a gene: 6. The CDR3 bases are TGTGCCAGCAGCGATCTCGGACTAGCGGGCACCGGGGAGCTGTTTTTT. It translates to CASSDLGLAGTGELFF.

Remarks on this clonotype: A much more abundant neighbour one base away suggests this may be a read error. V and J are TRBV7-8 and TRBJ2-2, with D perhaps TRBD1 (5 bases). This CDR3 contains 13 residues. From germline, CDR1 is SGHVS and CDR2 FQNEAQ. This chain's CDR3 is CAGSLVQGGELFF. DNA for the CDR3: TGTGCCGGCAGCTTAGTCCAGGGCGGGGAGCTGTTTTTT.

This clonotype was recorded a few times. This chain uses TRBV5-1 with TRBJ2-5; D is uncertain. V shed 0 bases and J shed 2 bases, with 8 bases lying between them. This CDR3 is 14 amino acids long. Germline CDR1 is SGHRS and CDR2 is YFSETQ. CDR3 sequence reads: CASSLGQQQETQYF. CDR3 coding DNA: TGCGCCAGCAGCTTGGGCCAGCAACAAGAGACCCAGTACTTC. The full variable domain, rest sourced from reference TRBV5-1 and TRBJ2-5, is KAGVTQTPRYLIKTRGQQVTLSCSPISGHRSVSWYQQTPGQGLQFLFEYFSETQRNKGNFPGRFSGRQFSNSRSEMNVSTLELGDSALYLCASSLGQQQETQYFGPGTRLLVL.

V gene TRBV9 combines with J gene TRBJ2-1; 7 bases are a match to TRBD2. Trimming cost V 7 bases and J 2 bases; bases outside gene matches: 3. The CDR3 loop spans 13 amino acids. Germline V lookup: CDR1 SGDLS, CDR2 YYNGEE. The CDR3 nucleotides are TGTGCCAGCGGGGAGGGTGCCTACAATGAGCAGTTCTTC. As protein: CASGEGAYNEQFF. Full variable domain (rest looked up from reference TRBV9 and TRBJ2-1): DSGVTQTPKHLITATGQRVTLRCSPRSGDLSVYWYQQSLDQGLQFLIQYYNGEERAKGNILERFSAQQFPDLHSELNLSSLELGDSALYFCASGEGAYNEQFFGPGTRLTVL.

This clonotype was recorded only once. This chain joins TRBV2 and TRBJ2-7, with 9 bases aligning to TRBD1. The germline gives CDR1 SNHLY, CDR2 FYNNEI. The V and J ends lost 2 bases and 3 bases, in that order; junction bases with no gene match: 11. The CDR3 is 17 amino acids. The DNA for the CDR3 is TGTGCCAGCAGTGAATCCGGGACAGGGTTTTCCAACTACGAGCAGTACTTC. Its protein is CASSESGTGFSNYEQYF.

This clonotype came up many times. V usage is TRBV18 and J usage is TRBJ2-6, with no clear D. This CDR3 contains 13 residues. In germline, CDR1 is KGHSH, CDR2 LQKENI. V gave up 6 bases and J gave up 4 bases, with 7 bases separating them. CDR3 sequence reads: CASSPRGANVLTF. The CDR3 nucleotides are TGTGCCAGCTCCCCCCGCGGGGCCAACGTCCTGACTTTC.

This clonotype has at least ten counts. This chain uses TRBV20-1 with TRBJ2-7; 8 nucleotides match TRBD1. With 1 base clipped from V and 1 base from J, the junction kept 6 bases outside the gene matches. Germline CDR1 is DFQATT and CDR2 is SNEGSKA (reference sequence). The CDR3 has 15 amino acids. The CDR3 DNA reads TGCAGTGCTAGAGGGCAGACAGGGGCATCCTACGAGCAGTACTTC. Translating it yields CSARGQTGASYEQYF.

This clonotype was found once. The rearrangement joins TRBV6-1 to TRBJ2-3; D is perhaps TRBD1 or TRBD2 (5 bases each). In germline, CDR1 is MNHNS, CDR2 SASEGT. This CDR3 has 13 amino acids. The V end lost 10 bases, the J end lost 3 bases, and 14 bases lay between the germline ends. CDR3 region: CATVRDGTDTQYF. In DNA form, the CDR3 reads TGTGCCACAGTAAGGGACGGAACAGATACGCAGTATTTT.

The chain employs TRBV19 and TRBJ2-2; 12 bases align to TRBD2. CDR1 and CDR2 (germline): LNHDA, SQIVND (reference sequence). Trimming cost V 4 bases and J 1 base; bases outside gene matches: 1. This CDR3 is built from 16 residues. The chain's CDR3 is CASSRGLAGNTGELFF. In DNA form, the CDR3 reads TGTGCCAGTAGTAGGGGACTAGCGGGGAACACCGGGGAGCTGTTTTTT. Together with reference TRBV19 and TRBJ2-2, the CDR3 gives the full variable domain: DGGITQSPKYLFRKEGQNVTLSCEQNLNHDAMYWYRQDPGQGLRLIYYSQIVNDFQKGDIAEGYSVSREKKESFPLTVTSAQKNPTAFYLCASSRGLAGNTGELFFGEGSRLTVL.

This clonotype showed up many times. The CDR3 loop is CASSLVAQGHYEQYF. For the CDR3, the DNA is TGTGCCAGCAGCTTAGTTGCCCAGGGTCACTACGAGCAGTACTTC. This sequence joins TRBV7-2 and TRBJ2-7; possibly TRBD1 for D (5 bases). There are 15 residues in the CDR3. Germline V gene sequence: CDR1 SGHTA, CDR2 FQGNSA. V lost 1 base and J lost 3, with 13 bases in between.

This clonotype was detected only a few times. The CDR3 nucleotides are TGTGCCAGCAGCCTACTAGCGGGAGTGGGGATTCAGTACTTC. Protein product: CASSLLAGVGIQYF. V and J are TRBV3-1 and TRBJ2-4; 11 bases map to TRBD2. Trimming removed 4 bases from V and 10 bases from J; junction bases left unmatched: 6. The CDR3 length is 14 residues. Germline V gene data show CDR1 as LGHDT and CDR2 as YNNKEL (reference sequence).

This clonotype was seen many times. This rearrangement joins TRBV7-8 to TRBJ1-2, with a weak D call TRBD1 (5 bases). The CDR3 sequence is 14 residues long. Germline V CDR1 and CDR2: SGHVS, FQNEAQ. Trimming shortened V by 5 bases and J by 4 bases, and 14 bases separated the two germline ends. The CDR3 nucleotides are TGTGCCAGCAGCCTCGTCCAGGGAGGCTATGGCTACACCTTC. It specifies CASSLVQGGYGYTF. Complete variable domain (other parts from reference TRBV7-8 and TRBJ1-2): GAGVSQSPRYKVAKRGQDVALRCDPISGHVSLFWYQQALGQGPEFLTYFQNEAQLDKSGLPSDRFFAERPEGSVSTLKIQRTQQEDSAVYLCASSLVQGGYGYTFGSGTRLTVV.

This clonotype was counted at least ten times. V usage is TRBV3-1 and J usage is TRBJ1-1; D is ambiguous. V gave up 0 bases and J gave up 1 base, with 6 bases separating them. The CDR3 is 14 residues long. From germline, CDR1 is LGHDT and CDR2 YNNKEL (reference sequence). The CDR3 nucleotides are TGTGCCAGCAGCCAAGATCAGAAGAACACTGAAGCTTTCTTT. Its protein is CASSQDQKNTEAFF.

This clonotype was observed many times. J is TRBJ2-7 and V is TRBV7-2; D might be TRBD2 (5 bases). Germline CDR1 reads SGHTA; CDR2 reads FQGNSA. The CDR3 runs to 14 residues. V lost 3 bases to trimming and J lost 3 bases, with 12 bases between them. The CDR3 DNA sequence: TGTGCCAGCAGCTTGTACGAAGAGGGCTACGAGCAGTACTTC. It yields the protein CASSLYEEGYEQYF.

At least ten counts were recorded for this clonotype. In DNA, the CDR3 is TGTGCCAGTCAAACGGTGAACACTGAAGCTTTCTTT. It codes for CASQTVNTEAFF. This chain uses TRBV19 with TRBJ1-1, with D unclear. Germline V gives CDR1 LNHDA, CDR2 SQIVND (reference sequence). The V and J ends lost 8 bases and 0 bases respectively, with 7 bases between them. The CDR3 sequence is 12 residues long.

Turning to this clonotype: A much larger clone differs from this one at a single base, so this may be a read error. In DNA form, the CDR3 reads TGCATCGTTCGGGACGTACACCAAGAGACCCAGTACTTC. Translating it yields CIVRDVHQETQYF. The chain recombines TRBV29-1 with TRBJ2-5; either TRBD1 or TRBD2 may fit D (5 bases each). The CDR3 has 13 residues. The germline gives CDR1 SQVTM, CDR2 ANQGSEA.

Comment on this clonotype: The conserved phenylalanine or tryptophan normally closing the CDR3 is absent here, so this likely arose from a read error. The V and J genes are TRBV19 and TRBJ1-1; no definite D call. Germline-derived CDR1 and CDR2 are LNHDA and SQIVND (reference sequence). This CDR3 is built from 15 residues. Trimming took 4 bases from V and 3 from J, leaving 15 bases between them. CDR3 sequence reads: CASSKTPAGDTEAFL. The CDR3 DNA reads TGTGCCAGTAGTAAAACACCAGCCGGGGACACTGAAGCTTTCCTT.

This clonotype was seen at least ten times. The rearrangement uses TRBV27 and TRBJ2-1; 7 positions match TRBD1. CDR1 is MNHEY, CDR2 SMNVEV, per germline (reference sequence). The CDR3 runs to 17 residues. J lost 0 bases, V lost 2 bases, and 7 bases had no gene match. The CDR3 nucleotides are TGTGCCAGCAGTTTAGCCGGACAGGCCCGCTCCTACAATGAGCAGTTCTTC. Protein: CASSLAGQARSYNEQFF.

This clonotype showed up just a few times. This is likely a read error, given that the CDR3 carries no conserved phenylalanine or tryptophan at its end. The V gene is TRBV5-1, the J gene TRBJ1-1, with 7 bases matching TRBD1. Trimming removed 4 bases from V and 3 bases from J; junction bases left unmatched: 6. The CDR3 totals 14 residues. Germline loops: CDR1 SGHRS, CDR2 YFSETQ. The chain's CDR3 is CASSRTGEDTEAFL. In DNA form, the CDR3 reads TGCGCCAGCAGCCGGACAGGAGAGGACACTGAAGCTTTCCTT.

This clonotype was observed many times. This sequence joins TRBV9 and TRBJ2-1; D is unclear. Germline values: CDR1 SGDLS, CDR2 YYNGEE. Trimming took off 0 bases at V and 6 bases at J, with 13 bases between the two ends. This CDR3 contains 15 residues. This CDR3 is CASSVVAGRSNEQFF. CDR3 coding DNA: TGTGCCAGCAGCGTAGTAGCCGGACGCTCCAATGAGCAGTTCTTC.

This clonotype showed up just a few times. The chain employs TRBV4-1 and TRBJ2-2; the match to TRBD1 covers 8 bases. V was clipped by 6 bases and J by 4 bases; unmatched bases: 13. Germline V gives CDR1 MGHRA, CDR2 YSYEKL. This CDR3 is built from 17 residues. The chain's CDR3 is CASSFILQGAGTGELFF. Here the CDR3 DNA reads TGCGCCAGCAGTTTTATCCTGCAGGGGGCTGGCACCGGGGAGCTGTTTTTT.

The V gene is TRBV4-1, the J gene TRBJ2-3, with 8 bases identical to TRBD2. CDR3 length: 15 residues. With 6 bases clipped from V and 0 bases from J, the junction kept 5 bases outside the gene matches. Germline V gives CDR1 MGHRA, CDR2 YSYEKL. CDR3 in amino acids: CASRSGLGSTDTQYF. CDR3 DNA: TGCGCCAGCAGGTCGGGACTAGGGAGCACAGATACGCAGTATTTT.